The 19 T cell receptor beta chains below were found in one sample sequenced in a study of human T cells and chemical hapten exposure. The authors' total RNA extraction used unfractionated whole blood. During construction of the library, unique molecular identifiers were attached to individual cDNA molecules for quantitative, reproducible TCR counting. MiXCR, applied by TCRdb to the reads, yields one record per CDR3 protein. The sample includes about 120,000 distinct CDR3 sequences, around 9% of them seen just once. Sequencing used whole blood. The receptors shown here come from a human donor in good health. Some clones in this sample may be carry-over from other donors' samples.

This clonotype was seen a handful of times. The CDR3 sequence: CASSAGLSRTGYNEQFF. CDR3 DNA: TGTGCCAGCAGCGCGGGACTCTCACGTACGGGTTACAATGAGCAGTTCTTC. The chain has TRBV2 and TRBJ2-1; tentative D call: TRBD2 (6 bases). CDR3 length: 17 residues. Germline CDR1 SNHLY, CDR2 FYNNEI. V was trimmed by 6 bases and J by 4 bases, leaving 22 bases between them.

The chain is built from TRBV4-1 and TRBJ2-1; D unresolved. Germline values: CDR1 MGHRA, CDR2 YSYEKL. This CDR3 contains 14 residues. V lost 0 bases and J 5 bases, leaving 8 bases between the germline ends. In DNA form, the CDR3 reads TGCGCCAGCAGCCAAGAAGGTAGGGACAATGAGCAGTTCTTC. The encoded protein is CASSQEGRDNEQFF.

This clonotype was counted between two and nine times. V and J are TRBV27 and TRBJ2-6; D unclear. Germline V gene data show CDR1 as MNHEY and CDR2 as SMNVEV (reference sequence). The CDR3 length is 16 residues. The V end lost 2 bases, the J end lost 0 bases, and 8 bases lay between the germline ends. CDR3 loop: CASSLLTSSGANVLTF. The CDR3 DNA is TGTGCCAGCAGTTTACTGACTTCCTCTGGGGCCAACGTCCTGACTTTC.

The chain joins TRBV19 to TRBJ1-4; D is perhaps TRBD1 (5 bases). The CDR3 contains 15 residues. Germline V lookup: CDR1 LNHDA, CDR2 SQIVND (reference sequence). The V end lost 3 bases, the J end lost 7 bases, and 15 bases lay between the germline ends. The CDR3 here is CASSISGTGFEKLFF. The CDR3 bases are TGTGCCAGTAGTATTTCCGGGACCGGCTTTGAAAAACTGTTTTTT.

This clonotype came up many times. J is TRBJ1-1 and V is TRBV20-1; D may be TRBD1 (5 bases). V shed 7 bases and J shed 0 bases, with 12 bases lying between them. Germline values: CDR1 DFQATT, CDR2 SNEGSKA (reference sequence). CDR3 length equals 13 residues. CDR3 coding DNA: TGCAGTGTTTGGGGACGGCTGAACACTGAAGCTTTCTTT. Translation: CSVWGRLNTEAFF.

There are a few counts of this clonotype. The J gene is TRBJ2-7, the V gene TRBV6-5, with a tentative D call TRBD2 (5 bases). V was clipped by 4 bases and J by 3 bases, with 13 bases between them. The CDR3 has 14 residues. Germline V gene data show CDR1 as MNHEY and CDR2 as SVGAGI. Written as DNA, the CDR3 is TGTGCCAGCAGTTGGAACAGCGGCCTCTACGAGCAGTACTTC. Translated: CASSWNSGLYEQYF.

In this sample, this clonotype turned up many times. The V call is TRBV6-1, the J call TRBJ1-5; 9 bases are a match to TRBD1. V dropped 6 bases and J dropped 7; count of bases not matched to a gene: 7. From germline, CDR1 is MNHNS and CDR2 SASEGT. The CDR3 has 14 amino acids. This chain's CDR3 is CASRPQGARQPQHF. CDR3 DNA: TGTGCCAGCAGACCACAGGGGGCGAGGCAGCCCCAGCATTTT.

This clonotype was picked up many times. The V call is TRBV10-3, the J call TRBJ2-3, with 10 bases identical to TRBD1. CDR1 and CDR2 from the germline V gene are ENHRY and SYGVKD. Trimming cost V 10 bases and J 4 bases; bases outside gene matches: 17. The CDR3 has 17 residues. CDR3 sequence (DNA): TGTGCCACCCTAGGACAGGGGGAATTGAGACTAGCAGATACGCAGTATTTT. This encodes CATLGQGELRLADTQYF.

This clonotype was found a few times. This chain connects TRBV4-3 to TRBJ2-7, with D perhaps TRBD1 (5 bases). The V end lost 0 bases, the J end lost 3 bases, and 15 bases lay between the germline ends. From germline, CDR1 is LGHNA and CDR2 YSLEER. The CDR3 is 16 residues long. The CDR3 DNA reads TGCGCCAGCAGCCAAGATACCACAGGAACCTTCTACGAGCAGTACTTC. Its protein is CASSQDTTGTFYEQYF.

The table lists this clonotype with many counts. The rearrangement uses TRBV27 and TRBJ2-1; D might be TRBD1 (5 bases). CDR1 is MNHEY, CDR2 SMNVEV, per germline (reference sequence). Between the trimmed V and J ends, which lost 0 bases and 5 bases, there was a span of 8 bases. This CDR3 has 14 residues. The DNA of the CDR3 is TGTGCCAGCAGTTTATCAGCAGGGAACAATGAGCAGTTCTTC. Translating gives CASSLSAGNNEQFF.

V gene TRBV10-3 combines with J gene TRBJ1-2, with a weak D call TRBD1 (6 bases). The CDR3 length is 14 residues. V gave up 6 bases and J gave up 0 bases, with 11 bases separating them. The V gene's germline CDR1 is ENHRY and CDR2 SYGVKD. CDR3 loop: CAIRKGQTNYGYTF. In DNA form, the CDR3 reads TGTGCCATCAGGAAAGGACAGACTAACTATGGCTACACCTTC.

In its sample, this clonotype was seen many times. The V call is TRBV12-3 or TRBV12-4, the J call TRBJ2-7, with TRBD2 matching over 7 bases. V lost 6 bases and J lost 7; bases outside the gene matches: 12. CDR3 size: 14 residues. The CDR3 DNA reads as TGTGCCAGCAGAACGAGCGGGGCAGGACGGGAGCAGTACTTC. Its protein product is CASRTSGAGREQYF.

This clonotype showed up many times. The rearrangement uses TRBV5-1 and TRBJ2-2; D uncertain. V lost 0 bases to trimming and J lost 1 base, with 13 bases between them. Germline lookup yields CDR1 SGHRS and CDR2 YFSETQ. The CDR3 sequence is 17 residues long. CDR3 residues: CASSLVSGTMNTGELFF. The CDR3 DNA reads as TGCGCCAGCAGCTTGGTATCGGGTACCATGAACACCGGGGAGCTGTTTTTT.

This clonotype was counted many times. The V and J genes are TRBV5-1 and TRBJ1-6; 8 bases line up with TRBD1. V lost 2 bases, J lost 8 bases, and 9 bases stayed unmatched. This CDR3 has 16 amino acids. The germline V gene has CDR1 SGHRS and CDR2 YFSETQ. The CDR3 nucleotides are TGCGCCAGCAGCTTCGGTCCAGGGGGCGCAGATTCACCCCTCCACTTT. It yields the protein CASSFGPGGADSPLHF.

This clonotype was picked up many times. The rearrangement uses TRBV4-1 and TRBJ1-3; D gene ambiguous. From germline, CDR1 is MGHRA and CDR2 YSYEKL. The ends were cut back, 1 base at V and 1 base at J, with 11 bases in the middle. The CDR3 covers 16 residues. This CDR3 reads CASSQVPSESGNTIYF. CDR3 DNA: TGCGCCAGCAGCCAAGTTCCCAGTGAATCTGGAAACACCATATATTTT.

There are a few counts of this clonotype. The J gene is TRBJ1-2, the V gene TRBV5-4; D might be TRBD1 (6 bases). CDR3 length equals 13 residues. V was pared by 4 bases and J by 4 bases, with 11 bases between. CDR1 and CDR2 (germline): SGHNT, YYREEE (reference sequence). The CDR3 sequence: CASSPGDGYGYTF. In DNA form, the CDR3 reads TGTGCCAGCAGCCCAGGGGATGGCTATGGCTACACCTTC. The full variable domain, rest sourced from reference TRBV5-4 and TRBJ1-2, is ETGVTQSPTHLIKTRGQQVTLRCSSQSGHNTVSWYQQALGQGPQFIFQYYREEENGRGNFPPRFSGLQFPNYSSELNVNALELDDSALYLCASSPGDGYGYTFGSGTRLTVV.

This clonotype was picked up a small number of times. The rearrangement links TRBV4-2 to TRBJ2-7; 13 bases fit TRBD2. Germline V CDR1 and CDR2: LGHNA, YNFKEQ. The trim removed 0 bases at V and 1 base at J, leaving 9 bases unmatched. The CDR3 runs 19 residues. The CDR3 here is CASSQDPGLAGFPSYEQYF. The CDR3 region has the DNA TGTGCCAGCAGCCAAGATCCGGGACTAGCGGGATTCCCATCCTACGAGCAGTACTTC.

This clonotype has more than one count but fewer than ten. J is TRBJ2-1 and V is TRBV12-3 or TRBV12-4, with D tentatively TRBD1 (6 bases). The CDR3 is 14 amino acids. Between the trimmed V and J ends, which lost 9 bases and 5 bases, there was a span of 17 bases. DNA for the CDR3: TGTGCCAGTACGCCGGGGCAGGGGAACAATGAGCAGTTCTTC. Residues: CASTPGQGNNEQFF.

This clonotype was counted at least ten times. The gene calls are TRBV5-5 and TRBJ1-5, with a weak D call TRBD1 (5 bases). The CDR3 is made up of 15 amino acids. Per germline, CDR1 SGHKS and CDR2 YYEKEE (reference sequence). Trimming took 0 bases from V and 0 from J, leaving 7 bases between them. The DNA for the CDR3 is TGTGCCAGCAGCTTGGGCACAGGTAGCAATCAGCCCCAGCATTTT. Translating it yields CASSLGTGSNQPQHF.